This T cell receptor (beta chain) was recovered during a study of OX40 agonist ivuxolimab in advanced cancers. Turning to the overall study: The costimulatory receptor OX40 (CD134) was targeted by ivuxolimab, a fully human IgG2 agonistic monoclonal antibody. Intravenous ivuxolimab was administered to patients every 2 weeks at six dose levels: 0.01, 0.1, 0.3, 1.5, 3 and 10 mg/kg. Of the approximately 50 dose-escalation patients, hepatocellular carcinoma was present in about 20, melanoma in approximately 15, renal cell carcinoma in 9 and head and neck cancer in 9. In the dose-escalation cohort, 70% to 85% of patients were male, and the mean age was around 60 years, with a range of 23 to 79. Prior anti-PD-1, anti-PD-L1 or anti-CTLA-4 therapy was permitted, and approximately 41% of dose-escalation patients had received checkpoint inhibitors. Three dose-escalation patients achieved partial responses, one with hepatocellular carcinoma and two with cutaneous melanoma. Peripheral TCRbeta sequencing was intended to test whether TCR sequence diversity was altered and clonal T-cell expansion was caused by ivuxolimab. The paper covers the monotherapy dose-escalation part of the phase I ivuxolimab trial, which included N of about 56 patients. The research as a whole found: The antigen specificity of the clonally expanded peripheral T cells was not determined. After ivuxolimab, expanded clones were on average more numerous among CD8+ T cells than among CD4+ T cells. Clonal expansion of both CD4+ and CD8+ blood T cells was observed from baseline to week 6 at doses 0.1 to 3.0 mg/kg. Low levels of normalized T-cell clonal expansion were also seen in some patients who did not respond. In the 0.1-3.0 mg/kg groups, partial responders were among the patients with the lowest normalized peripheral clonal expansion, particularly in CD8+ T cells.

Genomic DNA was extracted from sorted cells for sequencing of the TCRbeta CDR3 region. The immunoSEQ Assay was used for sequencing of TCRbeta CDR3 regions. What TCRdb holds here is the immuneACCESS table cut down to in-frame rearrangements. Part of the clones is not present; checked against another copy, under half of the missing clones reflect an unresolved V gene, and the others are unexplained. Across this sample there are about 46,000 clones, with about 89% seen only once. The ten largest clones represent 10% to 15% of the sample. For CDR1 and CDR2, the germline V gene lists SGHTA and FQGNSA. The CDR3 has 16 amino acids, counting the end cysteine and phenylalanine. Only the CDR3 DNA is retained, 48 bases long and in frame from the first base. Relative to germline, V is missing 5 bases and J is missing 7 bases, with 13 bases of the junction outside any gene match. The trial excluded patients who had a history of autoimmune disease or were on systemic immunosuppression. In every dose cohort, peripheral blood was drawn for TCR sequencing at baseline, cycle 4 day 1, and cycle 7 day 1. Samples were obtained from an open-label, multicenter, first-in-human phase I dose-escalation trial of ivuxolimab. Adults with locally advanced or metastatic melanoma, renal cell, hepatocellular, or head and neck squamous cell carcinoma were enrolled in the trial. Before TCR sequencing, CD4+ T cells and CD8+ T cells were sorted from peripheral blood as separate populations.

To note about this clone: What this receptor recognizes is not known. Base-call qualities are not available, and no considerably larger clone is one nucleotide away.

The sample here was CD4+ or CD8+ T cells sorted from blood, taken in a trial of the OX40 agonist ivuxolimab. The clonotype was recovered from an adult with an advanced solid tumor such as melanoma, head and neck, liver or kidney cancer. The chain is encoded by TRBV7-2 joined to TRBJ2-1, with TRBD2 identical over 8 junction bases. The CDR3 is CASSALGREAGNEQFF. The DNA sequence is given as TGTGCCAGCAGCGCCCTCGGGCGGGAGGCCGGTAATGAGCAGTTCTTC.